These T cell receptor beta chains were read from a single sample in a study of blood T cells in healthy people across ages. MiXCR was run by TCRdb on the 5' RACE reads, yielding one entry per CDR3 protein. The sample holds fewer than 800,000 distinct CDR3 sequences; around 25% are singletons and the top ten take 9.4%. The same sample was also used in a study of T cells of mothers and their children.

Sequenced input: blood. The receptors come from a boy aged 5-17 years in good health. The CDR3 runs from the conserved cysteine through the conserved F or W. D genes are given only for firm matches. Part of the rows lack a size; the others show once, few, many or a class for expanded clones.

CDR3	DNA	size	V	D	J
CASGESDQYF	TGTGCCAGCGGAGAGAGTGACCAGTACTTC	few	TRBV5-5	-	TRBJ2-5
CASQLGAGLLQETQYF	TGTGCCAGCCAGCTCGGGGCAGGGCTCCTCCAAGAGACCCAGTACTTC	-	TRBV7-9	-	TRBJ2-5
CAISDDRTDTQYF	TGTGCCATCAGTGATGACCGCACAGATACGCAGTATTTT	-	TRBV10-3	-	TRBJ2-3
CASTPGGGSDHF	TGTGCCAGCACCCCGGGTGGGGGGAGCGACCACTTC	few	TRBV7-9	-	TRBJ2-4
CASSLVGVGGTDTQYF	TGTGCCAGCAGCTTAGTAGGGGTTGGGGGCACAGATACGCAGTATTTT	few	TRBV7-2	-	TRBJ2-3
CASNRGQTYSIVDTQYF	TGTGCCAGCAACCGCGGACAGACGTATAGTATTGTGGATACGCAGTATTTT	-	TRBV11-3	-	TRBJ2-3
CASSSLGDNSPLHF	TGTGCCAGTAGTAGTCTCGGTGATAATTCACCCCTCCACTTT	-	TRBV19	-	TRBJ1-6
CASSLSGTSFYNEQFF	TGTGCCAGCAGCTTGTCCGGGACAAGTTTCTACAATGAGCAGTTCTTC	few	TRBV5-7	-	TRBJ2-1
CSARDPQRGGSRETQYF	TGCAGTGCTAGAGACCCCCAGCGGGGGGGCTCGCGAGAGACCCAGTACTTC	many	TRBV20-1	TRBD2	TRBJ2-5
CASSPGQGGELFF	TGTGCCAGCAGCCCCGGACAGGGCGGGGAGCTGTTTTTT	few	TRBV11-1	TRBD1	TRBJ2-2
CASRHRTGAMNTEAFF	TGTGCCAGCAGGCACCGGACAGGGGCAATGAACACTGAAGCTTTCTTT	few	TRBV7-2	TRBD1	TRBJ1-1
CASSLVRDGELFF	TGTGCCAGCAGCTTAGTCCGGGACGGGGAGCTGTTTTTT	few	TRBV7-2	-	TRBJ2-2
CASSSRGLEWGETQYF	TGTGCCAGCAGCTCCCGGGGGCTGGAGTGGGGAGAGACCCAGTACTTC	few	TRBV7-4	-	TRBJ2-5
CASSLYILNYGYTF	TGTGCCAGCAGCTTATACATTCTTAACTATGGCTACACCTTC	-	TRBV7-2	-	TRBJ1-2
CASSKADGEETQYF	TGTGCCAGCAGCAAAGCCGACGGGGAGGAGACCCAGTACTTC	few	TRBV21-1	-	TRBJ2-5
CAWTKKGDEQYF	TGTGCCTGGACTAAAAAAGGGGACGAGCAGTACTTC	-	TRBV30	-	TRBJ2-7
CASSGVGRAYEQYF	TGTGCCAGCAGCGGCGTGGGTCGGGCCTACGAGCAGTACTTC	-	TRBV7-2	-	TRBJ2-7
CASRRGGSYGYTF	TGTGCCAGTAGGAGGGGAGGGTCCTATGGCTACACCTTC	few	TRBV19	-	TRBJ1-2
CASSPSLTDTQYF	TGTGCCAGCAGCCCGTCCTTGACAGATACGCAGTATTTT	few	TRBV7-8	-	TRBJ2-3
CASSFWGHSFYEQYF	TGTGCCAGCAGCTTTTGGGGACATTCCTTCTACGAGCAGTACTTC	-	TRBV7-9	-	TRBJ2-7
CSVPKTGTYEQYF	TGCAGCGTCCCGAAGACAGGAACCTACGAGCAGTACTTC	-	TRBV29-1	-	TRBJ2-7
CSARVFDTEAFF	TGCAGTGCTAGAGTTTTCGACACTGAAGCTTTCTTT	-	TRBV20-1	-	TRBJ1-1
CATSRDTANTGELFF	TGTGCCACCAGCCGGGACACAGCGAACACCGGGGAGCTGTTTTTT	few	TRBV15	-	TRBJ2-2